This T cell receptor (beta chain) appears in the sequencing data of a study of shared clonotypes between healthy human individuals. At the deep level, the assay was run. The table came from immunoSEQ multiplex PCR; TCRdb's copy has only in-frame clones and leaves some out. The table lists about 690,000 clones, about 90% of them singletons. This CDR3 is 16 amino acids long. Per germline, CDR1 MGHRA and CDR2 YSYEKL. V lost 4 bases, J lost 9 bases, and 13 bases stayed unmatched. The receptor was isolated from a young man in good health. Some clones in this sample may be carry-over from other donors' samples. The sequenced sample consisted of memory CD8+ T cells from PBMCs. Subset here: CD45RO+ cells pooled with CCR7-negative TemRA cells. This sequence joins TRBV4-1 and TRBJ2-5; 11 bases map to TRBD1. The CDR3 spells CASSLFIRDRGVAQYF. CDR3 sequence (DNA): TGCGCCAGCAGCCTTTTCATCCGGGACAGGGGGGTGGCCCAGTACTTC.